The 4 T cell receptor beta chains below come from one sample, sequenced in a study of Graves' ophthalmopathy and Graves' hyperthyroidism. Investigators amplified TCR beta CDR3 regions from RNA transcripts. RT-PCR in the first round used HTBI primers; a second-round multiplex PCR followed. MiXCR, applied by TCRdb to the multiplex PCR reads, yields one record per CDR3 protein. The sample lists 360,000 or so distinct CDR3 sequences, about 17% occurring once. Sample: peripheral blood. Every receptor here comes from a woman between 18 and 29 years old with Graves' ophthalmopathy.

Many counts were recorded for this clonotype. The chain couples TRBV30 to TRBJ2-7; D remains unclear. Between the trimmed V and J ends, which lost 3 bases and 3 bases, there was a span of 18 bases. Germline assignment: CDR1 GTSNPN and CDR2 SVGIG (reference sequence). The length of the CDR3 is 15 residues. DNA for the CDR3: TGTGCCTGGAGCCCCACCTCCAGGCAGATCTACGAGCAGTACTTC. Residues: CAWSPTSRQIYEQYF.

V and J are TRBV30 and TRBJ1-5; D uncertain. Germline V gene lookup returns CDR1 GTSNPN and CDR2 SVGIG (reference sequence). The ends were cut back, 0 bases at V and 4 bases at J, with 7 bases in the middle. The CDR3 length is 13 residues. Here the CDR3 reads CAWSVQQNQPQHF. For the CDR3, the DNA is TGTGCCTGGAGTGTACAACAAAATCAGCCCCAGCATTTT. Variable domain in full (rest from reference TRBV30 and TRBJ1-5): SQTIHQWPATLVQPVGSPLSLECTVEGTSNPNLYWYRQAAGRGLQLLFYSVGIGQISSEVPQNLSASRPQDRQFILSSKKLLLSDSGFYLCAWSVQQNQPQHFGDGTRLSIL.

There are many counts of this clonotype. The V call is TRBV6-5, the J call TRBJ2-5; TRBD2 might be the D (6 bases). Germline V CDR1 and CDR2: MNHEY, SVGAGI. V lost 2 bases and J 5 bases, leaving 12 bases between the germline ends. The CDR3 consists of 14 residues. The CDR3 region is CASSYAGLEETQYF. CDR3 bases: TGTGCCAGCAGTTACGCGGGATTGGAGGAGACCCAGTACTTC.

The chain carries TRBV6-1 and TRBJ1-2; 7 positions agree with TRBD1. CDR3 length: 16 amino acids. The junction had 15 bases not matched to a gene; V was cut back by 6 bases and J by 5 bases. Germline V gene lookup returns CDR1 MNHNS and CDR2 SASEGT. CDR3 in DNA: TGTGCCAGCAGCGTCATCTCCACAGGGGTTCGGTATGGCTACACCTTC. Protein sequence: CASSVISTGVRYGYTF.